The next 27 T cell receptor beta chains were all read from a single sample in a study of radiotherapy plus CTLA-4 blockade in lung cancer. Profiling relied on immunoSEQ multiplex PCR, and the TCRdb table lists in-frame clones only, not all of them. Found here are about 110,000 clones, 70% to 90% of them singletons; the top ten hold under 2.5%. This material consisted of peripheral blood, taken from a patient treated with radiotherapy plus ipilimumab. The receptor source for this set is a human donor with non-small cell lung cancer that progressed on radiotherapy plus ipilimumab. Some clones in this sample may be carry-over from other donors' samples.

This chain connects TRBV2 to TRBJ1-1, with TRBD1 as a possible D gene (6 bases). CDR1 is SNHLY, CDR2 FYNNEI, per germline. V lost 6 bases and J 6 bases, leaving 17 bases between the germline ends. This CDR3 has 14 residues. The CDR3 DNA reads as TGTGCCAGCAGGACGGACAGCGGGAGGCCTGAAGCTTTCTTT. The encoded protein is CASRTDSGRPEAFF. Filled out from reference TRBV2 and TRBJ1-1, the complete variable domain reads EPEVTQTPSHQVTQMGQEVILRCVPISNHLYFYWYRQILGQKVEFLVSFYNNEISEKSEIFDDQFSVERPDGSNFTLKIRSTKLEDSAMYFCASRTDSGRPEAFFGQGTRLTVV.

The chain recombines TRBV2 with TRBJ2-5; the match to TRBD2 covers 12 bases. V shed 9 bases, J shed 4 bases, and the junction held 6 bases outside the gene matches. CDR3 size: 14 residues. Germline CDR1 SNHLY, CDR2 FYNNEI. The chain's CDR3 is CARTSGGWGETQYF. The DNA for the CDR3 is TGTGCCAGGACTAGCGGGGGCTGGGGAGAGACCCAGTACTTC.

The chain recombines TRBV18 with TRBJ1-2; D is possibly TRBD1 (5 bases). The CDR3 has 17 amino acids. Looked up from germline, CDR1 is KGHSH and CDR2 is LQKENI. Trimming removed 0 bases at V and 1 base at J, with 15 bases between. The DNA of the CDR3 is TGTGCCAGCTCACCACCAGGGGATAGCCAATATAACTATGGCTACACCTTC. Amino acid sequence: CASSPPGDSQYNYGYTF.

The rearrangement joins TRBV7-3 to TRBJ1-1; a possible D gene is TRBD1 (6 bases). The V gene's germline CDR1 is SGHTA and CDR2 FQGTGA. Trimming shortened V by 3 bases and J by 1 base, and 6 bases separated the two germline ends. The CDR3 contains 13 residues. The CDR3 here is CASSLGQNTEAFF. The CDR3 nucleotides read TGTGCCAGCAGCTTGGGACAGAACACTGAAGCTTTCTTT.

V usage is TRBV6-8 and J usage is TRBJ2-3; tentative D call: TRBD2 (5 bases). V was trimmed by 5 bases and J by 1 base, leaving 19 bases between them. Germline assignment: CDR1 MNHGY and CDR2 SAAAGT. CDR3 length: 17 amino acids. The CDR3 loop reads CASSHPLSGRGTDTQYF. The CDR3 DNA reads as TGTGCCAGCAGTCATCCTCTCAGCGGCCGGGGCACAGATACGCAGTATTTT.

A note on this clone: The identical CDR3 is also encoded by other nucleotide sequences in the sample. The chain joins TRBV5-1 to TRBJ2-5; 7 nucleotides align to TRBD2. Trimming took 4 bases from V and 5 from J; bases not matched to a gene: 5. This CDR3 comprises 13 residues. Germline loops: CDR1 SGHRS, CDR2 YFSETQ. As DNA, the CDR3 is TGCGCCAGCAGCCCACCCGGGGGGGAGACCCAGTACTTC. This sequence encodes CASSPPGGETQYF.

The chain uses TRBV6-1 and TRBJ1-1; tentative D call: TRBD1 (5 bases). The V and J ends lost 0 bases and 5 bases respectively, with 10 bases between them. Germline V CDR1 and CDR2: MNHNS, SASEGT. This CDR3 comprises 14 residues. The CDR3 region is CASSEAGGRTEAFF. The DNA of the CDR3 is TGTGCCAGCAGTGAAGCGGGGGGGAGGACTGAAGCTTTCTTT.

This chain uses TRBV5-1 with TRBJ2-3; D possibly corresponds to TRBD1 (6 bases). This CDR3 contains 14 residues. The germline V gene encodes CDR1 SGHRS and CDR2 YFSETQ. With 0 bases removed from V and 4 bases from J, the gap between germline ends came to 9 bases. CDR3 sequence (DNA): TGCGCCAGCAGCTTGGGACAGGTGTCAGATACGCAGTATTTT. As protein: CASSLGQVSDTQYF.

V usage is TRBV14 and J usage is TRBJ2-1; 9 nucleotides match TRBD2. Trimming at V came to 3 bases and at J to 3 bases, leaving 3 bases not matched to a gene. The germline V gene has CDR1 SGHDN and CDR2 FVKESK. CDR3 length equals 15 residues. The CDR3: CASSQAGGSYNEQFF. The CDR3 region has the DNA TGTGCCAGCAGCCAGGCGGGGGGGAGCTACAATGAGCAGTTCTTC.

CDR3 region: CASSQGQSSGELFF. CDR3 bases: TGCGCCAGCAGCCAAGGACAGTCGTCCGGGGAGCTGTTTTTT. The J gene is TRBJ2-2, the V gene TRBV4-3; D perhaps matches TRBD1 (5 bases). The ends were cut back, 1 base at V and 6 bases at J, with 9 bases in the middle. The V gene's germline CDR1 is LGHNA and CDR2 YSLEER. The CDR3 sequence is 14 residues long.

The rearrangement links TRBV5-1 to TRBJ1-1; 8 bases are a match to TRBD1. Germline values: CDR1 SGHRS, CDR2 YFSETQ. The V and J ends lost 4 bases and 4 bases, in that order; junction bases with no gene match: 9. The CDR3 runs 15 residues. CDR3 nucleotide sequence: TGCGCCAGCAGCACCATACAGGGGGTGAGCACTGAAGCTTTCTTT. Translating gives CASSTIQGVSTEAFF.

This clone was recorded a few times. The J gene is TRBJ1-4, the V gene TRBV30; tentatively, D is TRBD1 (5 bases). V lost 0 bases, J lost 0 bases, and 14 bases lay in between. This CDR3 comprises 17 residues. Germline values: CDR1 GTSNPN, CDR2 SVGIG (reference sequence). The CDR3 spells CAWSVGQGAPTNEKLFF. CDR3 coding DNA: TGTGCCTGGAGTGTAGGTCAGGGTGCGCCAACTAATGAAAAACTGTTTTTT. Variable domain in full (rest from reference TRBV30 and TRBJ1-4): SQTIHQWPATLVQPVGSPLSLECTVEGTSNPNLYWYRQAAGRGLQLLFYSVGIGQISSEVPQNLSASRPQDRQFILSSKKLLLSDSGFYLCAWSVGQGAPTNEKLFFGSGTQLSVL.

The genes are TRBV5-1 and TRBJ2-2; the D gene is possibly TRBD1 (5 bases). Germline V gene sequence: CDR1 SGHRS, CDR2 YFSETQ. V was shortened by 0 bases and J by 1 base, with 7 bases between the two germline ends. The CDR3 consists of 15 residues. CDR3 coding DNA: TGCGCCAGCAGCTTGGGCAGGGTGAACACCGGGGAGCTGTTTTTT. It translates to CASSLGRVNTGELFF. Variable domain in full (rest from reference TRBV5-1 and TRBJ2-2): KAGVTQTPRYLIKTRGQQVTLSCSPISGHRSVSWYQQTPGQGLQFLFEYFSETQRNKGNFPGRFSGRQFSNSRSEMNVSTLELGDSALYLCASSLGRVNTGELFFGEGSRLTVL.

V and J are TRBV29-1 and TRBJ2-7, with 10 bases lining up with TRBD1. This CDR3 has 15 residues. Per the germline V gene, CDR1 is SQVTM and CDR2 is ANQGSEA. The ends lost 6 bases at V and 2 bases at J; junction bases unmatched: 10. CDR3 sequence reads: CSVDPGQGFPYEQYF. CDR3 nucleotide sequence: TGCAGCGTGGATCCGGGACAGGGGTTCCCCTACGAGCAGTACTTC.

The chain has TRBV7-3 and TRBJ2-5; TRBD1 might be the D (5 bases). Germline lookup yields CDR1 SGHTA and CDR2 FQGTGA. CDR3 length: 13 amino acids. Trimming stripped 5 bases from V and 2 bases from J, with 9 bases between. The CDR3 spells CASSPGNQETQYF. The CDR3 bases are TGTGCCAGCAGCCCAGGGAATCAAGAGACCCAGTACTTC.

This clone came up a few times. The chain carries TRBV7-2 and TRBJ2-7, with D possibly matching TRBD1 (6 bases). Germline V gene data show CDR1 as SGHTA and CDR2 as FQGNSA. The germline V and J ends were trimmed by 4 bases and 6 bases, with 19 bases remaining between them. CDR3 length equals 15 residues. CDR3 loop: CASSSRESRGSEQYF. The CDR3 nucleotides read TGTGCCAGCAGCTCTCGTGAGTCCAGGGGAAGCGAGCAGTACTTC. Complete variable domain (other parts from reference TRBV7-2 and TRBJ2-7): GAGVSQSPSNKVTEKGKDVELRCDPISGHTALYWYRQSLGQGLEFLIYFQGNSAPDKSGLPSDRFSAERTGGSVSTLTIQRTQQEDSAVYLCASSSRESRGSEQYFGPGTRLTVT.

The CDR3 region is CASSFSAKNSKTF. In DNA, the CDR3 is TGTGCCAGCAGTTTTTCGGCTAAAAATTCGAAAACCTTC. The genes are TRBV27 and TRBJ1-2; D unresolved. Trimming cost V 3 bases and J 14 bases, with 19 bases left between them. CDR1 and CDR2 from the germline V gene are MNHEY and SMNVEV (reference sequence). The CDR3 spans 13 residues.

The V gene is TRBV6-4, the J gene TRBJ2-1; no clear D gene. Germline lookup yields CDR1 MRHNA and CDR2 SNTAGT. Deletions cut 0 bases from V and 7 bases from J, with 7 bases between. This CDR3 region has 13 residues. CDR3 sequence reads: CASSDSWSNEQFF. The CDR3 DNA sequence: TGTGCCAGCAGTGACTCTTGGTCGAATGAGCAGTTCTTC.

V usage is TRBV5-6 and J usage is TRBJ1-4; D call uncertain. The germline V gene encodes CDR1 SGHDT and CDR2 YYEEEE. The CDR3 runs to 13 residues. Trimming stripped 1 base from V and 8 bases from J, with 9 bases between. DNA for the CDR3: TGTGCCAGCAGCTTGCGGGCCAACGAAAAACTGTTTTTT. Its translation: CASSLRANEKLFF.

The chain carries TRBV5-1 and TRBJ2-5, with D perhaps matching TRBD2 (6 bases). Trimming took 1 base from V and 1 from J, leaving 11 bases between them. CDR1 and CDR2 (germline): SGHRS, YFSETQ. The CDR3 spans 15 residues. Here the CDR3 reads CASSLFLALQETQYF. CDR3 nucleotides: TGCGCCAGCAGCTTGTTTCTAGCGCTCCAAGAGACCCAGTACTTC.

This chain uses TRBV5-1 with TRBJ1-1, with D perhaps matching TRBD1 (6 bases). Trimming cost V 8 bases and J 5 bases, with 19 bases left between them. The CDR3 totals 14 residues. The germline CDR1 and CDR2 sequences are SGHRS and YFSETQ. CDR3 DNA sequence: TGCGCCAGTGAGGGGGGCGGCGGAGTTACTGAAGCTTTCTTT. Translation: CASEGGGGVTEAFF.

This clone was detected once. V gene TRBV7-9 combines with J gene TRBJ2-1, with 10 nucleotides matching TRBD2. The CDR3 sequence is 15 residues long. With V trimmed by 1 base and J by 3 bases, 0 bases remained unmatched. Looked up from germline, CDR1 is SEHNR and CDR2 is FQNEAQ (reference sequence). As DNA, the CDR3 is TGTGCCAGCAGCTTAGGGACTAGCGGCTACAATGAGCAGTTCTTC. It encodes CASSLGTSGYNEQFF.

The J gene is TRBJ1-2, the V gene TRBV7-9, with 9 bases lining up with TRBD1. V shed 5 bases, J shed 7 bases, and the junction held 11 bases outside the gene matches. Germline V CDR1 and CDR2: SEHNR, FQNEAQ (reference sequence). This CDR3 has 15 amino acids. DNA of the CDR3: TGTGCCAGCAGCAGTGGACAGGGGACGTGGGGTGGCTACACCTTC. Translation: CASSSGQGTWGGYTF.

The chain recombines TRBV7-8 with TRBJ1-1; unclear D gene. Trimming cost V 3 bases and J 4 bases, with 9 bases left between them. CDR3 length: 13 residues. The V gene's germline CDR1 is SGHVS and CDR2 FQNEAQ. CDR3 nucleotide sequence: TGTGCCAGCAGCTTCCGGGCCCTCACTGAAGCTTTCTTT. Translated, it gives CASSFRALTEAFF.

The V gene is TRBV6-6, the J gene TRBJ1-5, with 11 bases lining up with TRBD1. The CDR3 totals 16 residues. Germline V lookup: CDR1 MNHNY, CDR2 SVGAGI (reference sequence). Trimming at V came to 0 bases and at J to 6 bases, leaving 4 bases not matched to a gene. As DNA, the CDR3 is TGTGCCAGCAGTTACTCGGACGGGACAGGGGGTCAGCCCCAGCATTTT. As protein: CASSYSDGTGGQPQHF.

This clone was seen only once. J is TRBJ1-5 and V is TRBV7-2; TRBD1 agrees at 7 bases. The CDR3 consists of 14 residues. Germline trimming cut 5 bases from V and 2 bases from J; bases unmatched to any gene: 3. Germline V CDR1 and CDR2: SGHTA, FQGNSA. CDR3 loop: CASSRDRGNQPQHF. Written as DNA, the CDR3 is TGTGCCAGCAGCCGCGACAGGGGCAATCAGCCCCAGCATTTT.

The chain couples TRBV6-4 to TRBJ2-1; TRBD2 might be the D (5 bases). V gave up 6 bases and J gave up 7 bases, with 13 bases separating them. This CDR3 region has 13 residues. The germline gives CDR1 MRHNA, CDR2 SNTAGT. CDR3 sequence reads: CASRGAGKNEQFF. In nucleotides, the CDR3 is TGTGCCAGCAGGGGTGCGGGTAAGAATGAGCAGTTCTTC.